These 26 T cell receptor beta chains were all obtained from the same sample, sequenced in a study of T cell clonality in common variable immunodeficiency. Clones were sequenced by immunoSEQ multiplex PCR, and TCRdb holds only the in-frame ones, with some missing. The sample includes some 50,000 clones, none of them occurring once. The sequenced sample was peripheral blood mononuclear cells. Every receptor here comes from a person aged 18 to 75 in good health.

This clone has ten or more counts. The sequenced fragment ends 3 residues before the CDR3 boundary, so the rest is inferred from the germline J gene. This chain connects TRBV5-1 to TRBJ2-1, with 12 bases matching TRBD1. The CDR3 is 15 residues long. Looked up from germline, CDR1 is SGHRS and CDR2 is YFSETQ. Trimming at V came to 3 bases and at J to 8 bases, leaving 6 bases not matched to a gene. Partial CDR3 DNA: TGCGCCAGCAGCTCGACCGGGACAGGGGGCGATGAG. Protein sequence: CASSSTGTGGDE. The full CDR3 protein is CASSSTGTGGDEQFF.

This clone was counted many times. One end of the junction fails to match germline, which may point to a read error. The CDR3 is cut off 3 residues early in the read; its end comes from the germline J gene. The rearrangement uses TRBV7-7 and TRBJ1-1; no reliable D call. The germline V gene encodes CDR1 SSHAT and CDR2 FNYEAQ (reference sequence). This CDR3 contains 13 residues. The CDR3 protein is CASSFSRNTEAFF. The DNA read from the CDR3 is TGTGCTAGCAGCTTTTCCCGGAACACTGAA. Looking up the rest from reference TRBV7-7 and TRBJ1-1 gives the full variable domain: GAGVSQSPRYKVTKRGQDVTLRCDPISSHATLYWYQQALGQGPEFLTYFNYEAQPDKSGLPSDRFSAERPEGSISTLTIQRTEQRDSAMYRCASSFSRNTEAFFGQGTRLTVV.

In its sample, this clone was seen many times. The read terminates 3 residues ahead of where the CDR3 ends, so the germline J gene completes it. The chain combines TRBV5-1 with TRBJ2-7, with TRBD1 matching 7 bases. CDR3 size: 15 residues. The germline CDR1 and CDR2 sequences are SGHRS and YFSETQ. V was clipped by 4 bases and J by 0 bases; unmatched bases: 7. The CDR3 loop is CASSILQGSSYEQYF. The DNA read from the CDR3 is TGCGCCAGCAGCATACTACAGGGGAGCTCCTACGAG.

This clone occurred many times. The read falls 3 residues short of the CDR3 end, and the missing part is taken from the germline J gene. The V gene is TRBV6-2 or TRBV6-3, the J gene TRBJ1-2, with TRBD1 identical over 9 bases. V dropped 5 bases and J dropped 3; count of bases not matched to a gene: 13. The CDR3 runs to 17 residues. Germline V CDR1 and CDR2: MNHEY, SVGEGT. The DNA read from the CDR3 is TGTGCCAGCAGTCTTTCGAGCCGGGACAGGGCCCACTATGGC. It is translated as CASSLSSRDRAHYG. The entire CDR3 is CASSLSSRDRAHYGYTF.

There are many counts of this clone. The sequence runs out 3 residues before the end of the CDR3; the remainder is reconstructed from the germline J gene. This rearrangement joins TRBV6-2 or TRBV6-3 to TRBJ2-7, with 7 bases identical to TRBD1. V was pared by 6 bases and J by 3 bases, with 8 bases of the junction left unmatched. Germline values: CDR1 MNHEY, CDR2 SVGEGT. The CDR3 extends over 14 amino acids. Partial CDR3 DNA: TGTGCCAGCAGATTACAGGGGATCGGCTACGAG. The encoded protein is CASRLQGIGYE. The whole CDR3 sequence reads CASRLQGIGYEQYF.

This clone was recorded many times. The read is 3 residues too short to cover the CDR3 end, so that end is filled in from the germline J gene. This sequence joins TRBV30 and TRBJ1-1, with D possibly matching TRBD1 (5 bases). V was clipped by 4 bases and J by 1 base, with 10 bases between them. This CDR3 has 13 residues. The V gene's germline CDR1 is GTSNPN and CDR2 SVGIG (reference sequence). CDR3 sequence reads: CAWKTGANTEAFF. The sequenced part of the CDR3 DNA is TGTGCCTGGAAAACAGGAGCGAACACTGAA.

This clone was seen at least ten times. Read sequence stops 3 residues before the CDR3 end, and the germline J gene provides the missing end. The rearrangement joins TRBV6-2 or TRBV6-3 to TRBJ2-5; 7 bases align to TRBD2. The CDR3 length is 14 residues. V shed 5 bases and J 4 bases; nucleotides not matched to a gene: 7. Germline V gives CDR1 MNHEY, CDR2 SVGEGT. CDR3 loop: CASSARGGGETQYF. The part of the CDR3 DNA that was read is TGTGCCAGCAGTGCTCGTGGGGGGGGAGAGACC.

With regard to this clone: The sequenced fragment ends 3 residues before the CDR3 boundary, so the rest is inferred from the germline J gene. The J gene is TRBJ1-6, the V gene TRBV6-2 or TRBV6-3, with 8 bases identical to TRBD1. The CDR3 sequence is 14 residues long. Per the germline V gene, CDR1 is MNHEY and CDR2 is SVGEGT. J was trimmed by 5 bases and V by 4 bases; bases with no gene match: 1. The sequenced part of the CDR3 DNA is TGTGCCAGCAGTTCGGACAGGGATAATTCACCC. Translated, it gives CASSSDRDNSP. The entire CDR3 sequence reads CASSSDRDNSPLHF.

In this sample, this clone turned up many times. The read gets to within 3 residues of the CDR3 end, and the germline J gene fills in the rest. The chain uses TRBV6-2 or TRBV6-3 and TRBJ1-1, with D unresolved. Germline CDR1 reads MNHEY; CDR2 reads SVGEGT. V dropped 7 bases and J dropped 1 base, with 4 bases sitting between them. This CDR3 spans 11 amino acids. CDR3 DNA (partial): TGTGCCAGCATATGGAACACTGAA. The encoded protein is CASIWNTE. The CDR3 as a whole reads CASIWNTEAFF.

Of note for this clone: Its ends do not fully match the called genes, so a read error is possible. The CDR3 end is not reached by the read, which stops 3 residues before it; the germline J gene fills it in. V gene TRBV19 combines with J gene TRBJ1-5, with D possibly matching TRBD1 (6 bases). The CDR3 contains 15 residues. CDR1 is LNHDA, CDR2 SQIVND, per germline (reference sequence). The CDR3 DNA, read in part, is TGTGTCAGTAGTATAGTCCAGGGGTCGACTCAGCCC. Translation: CVSSIVQGSTQP. The full CDR3 is CVSSIVQGSTQPQHF.

The sample holds a few counts of this clone. The junction and the germline gene differ at one end; a read error may be behind it. The CDR3 end lies 3 residues beyond the end of the read and is filled in from the germline J gene. At the DNA level, this CDR3 is encoded by other sequences in the same sample as well. This chain connects TRBV18 to TRBJ1-3, with 12 nucleotides matching TRBD1. The CDR3 is 17 amino acids. Germline V gene lookup returns CDR1 KGHSH and CDR2 LQKENI. CDR3: CASSPLPGQGATNTIYF. The CDR3 DNA, read in part, is TGTGCCAGCTCACCACTCCCGGGACAGGGGGCAACAAACACG.

This clone was recorded many times. The missing CDR3 end, 3 residues past where the read stops, is filled in from the germline J gene. The J gene is TRBJ1-6, the V gene TRBV5-4; 8 nucleotides match TRBD1. This CDR3 comprises 15 residues. V gave up 0 bases and J gave up 7 bases; unmatched junction bases: 3. The germline V gene has CDR1 SGHNT and CDR2 YYREEE (reference sequence). The DNA read from the CDR3 is TGTGCCAGCAGCTTGGTTCCAGGGGGCAATTCACCC. Translating it yields CASSLVPGGNSP. The full CDR3 sequence reads CASSLVPGGNSPLHF.

Concerning this clone itself: From the germline J gene comes the end of the CDR3, since the read stops 3 residues before it. The chain employs TRBV7-9 and TRBJ2-4, with D tentatively TRBD1 (6 bases). CDR1 is SEHNR and CDR2 is FQNEAQ in the germline V gene (reference sequence). The CDR3 is made up of 15 amino acids. The CDR3 loop reads CASSLWRQENYGQYF. CDR3 DNA (partial): TGTGCCAGCAGCTTATGGAGACAGGAAAACTATGGT.

This clone was found many times. The read is 3 residues too short to cover the CDR3 end, so that end is filled in from the germline J gene. The rearrangement links TRBV29-1 to TRBJ2-7, with unresolved D. The CDR3 has 14 amino acids. Trimming removed 4 bases at V and 0 bases at J, with 13 bases between. CDR1 is SQVTM and CDR2 is ANQGSEA in the germline V gene. The CDR3 bases that were read are TGCAGCGTTGTGGAGCAGGAGAGCTCCTACGAG. Amino acid sequence: CSVVEQESSYE. The whole CDR3 protein is CSVVEQESSYEQYF.

This clone has at least ten counts. CDR3 sequence: CASSHLTGSYEQYF. The part of the CDR3 DNA that was read is TGCGCCAGCAGCCACCTGACTGGGTCCTACGAG. The genes are TRBV4-1 and TRBJ2-7; D remains ambiguous. The CDR3 end lies 3 residues beyond the end of the read and is filled in from the germline J gene. V lost 3 bases and J lost 1, with 10 bases in between. The germline V gene has CDR1 MGHRA and CDR2 YSYEKL. This CDR3 has 14 amino acids.

The CDR3 is CASSFPGQGYDYTF. Partial CDR3 DNA: TGTGCCAGCAGCTTCCCGGGACAGGGTTACGAC. The chain recombines TRBV7-9 with TRBJ1-2; 9 nucleotides line up with TRBD1. The CDR3 end lies 3 residues beyond the end of the read and is filled in from the germline J gene. Germline-derived CDR1 and CDR2 are SEHNR and FQNEAQ (reference sequence). The CDR3 consists of 14 residues.

This clone was seen repeatedly, ten times or more. From the germline J gene comes the end of the CDR3, since the read stops 3 residues before it. V gene TRBV11-2 combines with J gene TRBJ2-1, with a tentative D call TRBD1 (6 bases). The CDR3 has 14 residues. V lost 3 bases and J lost 7, with 13 bases in between. The germline CDR1 and CDR2 sequences are SGHAT and FQNNGV. CDR3 region: CASSFGGRVNEQFF. CDR3 DNA (partial): TGTGCCAGCAGCTTTGGGGGCAGGGTAAATGAG.

This clone has a handful of counts. The read ends 3 residues before the CDR3 terminus; that terminus is restored from the germline J gene. This chain links TRBV18 with TRBJ1-2; tentative D call: TRBD1 (5 bases). The germline V gene encodes CDR1 KGHSH and CDR2 LQKENI. This CDR3 has 14 residues. Here the CDR3 reads CASSQGLDYNDYTF. The CDR3 bases that were read are TGTGCCAGCTCTCAGGGACTGGATTACAATGAC.

This clone appeared many times. The read falls 3 residues short of the CDR3 end, and the missing part is taken from the germline J gene. The gene calls are TRBV7-6 and TRBJ2-7, with 7 positions matching TRBD1. CDR1 and CDR2 from the germline V gene are SGHVS and FNYEAQ. The CDR3 length is 18 residues. The V and J ends lost 5 bases and 0 bases, in that order; junction bases with no gene match: 16. CDR3 region: CASSPPTFGTDPSYEQYF. The CDR3 bases that were read are TGTGCCAGCAGCCCCCCCACCTTCGGGACAGACCCCTCCTACGAG.

The sample holds many counts of this clone. The observed sequence ends 3 residues before the CDR3 terminus, with the missing tail filled in from the germline J gene. The chain carries TRBV7-2 and TRBJ2-1; no reliable D call. Germline CDR1 reads SGHTA; CDR2 reads FQGNSA. The length of the CDR3 is 13 residues. The ends were cut back, 5 bases at V and 4 bases at J, with 9 bases in the middle. The CDR3 bases that were read are TGTGCCAGCAGCGCGCGGCGTTACAATGAG. The encoded protein is CASSARRYNE. In full, the CDR3 reads CASSARRYNEQFF. Combining the CDR3 with reference TRBV7-2 and TRBJ2-1 gives the whole variable domain GAGVSQSPSNKVTEKGKDVELRCDPISGHTALYWYRQSLGQGLEFLIYFQGNSAPDKSGLPSDRFSAERTGGSVSTLTIQRTQQEDSAVYLCASSARRYNEQFFGPGTRLTVL.

This clone has at least ten counts. The read terminates 3 residues before the CDR3 end, so the remaining end is supplied by the germline J gene. The V gene is TRBV10-3, the J gene TRBJ2-6; 8 bases agree with TRBD1. CDR1 and CDR2 (germline): ENHRY, SYGVKD. With V trimmed by 8 bases and J by 1 base, 10 bases remained unmatched. The CDR3 totals 17 residues. Here the CDR3 reads CAIYPDRAVSGANVLTF. Incomplete CDR3 DNA: TGTGCCATCTACCCGGACAGGGCTGTTTCTGGGGCCAACGTC.

By its share, this clone is medium-sized. The CDR3 extends 3 residues past the end of the read, so its final part is completed from the germline J gene. J is TRBJ1-2 and V is TRBV7-2, with D perhaps TRBD1 (5 bases). Trimming left V 6 bases short and J 6 bases short, with 14 bases between. Germline values: CDR1 SGHTA, CDR2 FQGNSA. This CDR3 contains 13 residues. The CDR3 sequence: CASSTQANNGYTF. Partial CDR3 DNA: TGTGCCAGCAGTACACAGGCGAACAATGGC.

This clone has at least ten counts. The read ends 3 residues before the CDR3 terminus; that terminus is restored from the germline J gene. The chain couples TRBV20-1 to TRBJ2-2; 11 nucleotides align to TRBD2. Germline CDR1 and CDR2: DFQATT and SNEGSKA (reference sequence). The CDR3 totals 15 residues. V lost 6 bases, J lost 6 bases, and 9 bases stayed unmatched. CDR3 amino acids: CSALNSGRAPGELFF. CDR3 bases read: TGCAGTGCGCTGAATAGCGGGAGGGCCCCCGGGGAG.

A note on this clone: The CDR3 end lies 3 residues beyond the end of the read and is filled in from the germline J gene. This chain joins TRBV19 and TRBJ1-4, with TRBD1 matching over 9 bases. The germline CDR1 and CDR2 sequences are LNHDA and SQIVND (reference sequence). V lost 6 bases to trimming and J lost 5 bases; unmatched junction nucleotides: 4. This CDR3 is built from 14 residues. CDR3 amino acids: CASSQQGANEKLFF. The CDR3 DNA, read in part, is TGTGCCAGTAGCCAACAGGGGGCAAATGAAAAA.

This clone was detected ten times or more. The sequence runs out 3 residues before the end of the CDR3; the remainder is reconstructed from the germline J gene. The chain links TRBV9 to TRBJ1-3, with TRBD1 identical over 7 bases. There are 18 residues in the CDR3. Looked up from germline, CDR1 is SGDLS and CDR2 is YYNGEE. Unmatched junction bases numbered 11, after V lost 0 bases and J lost 2 bases. The CDR3 region is CASSVATGQEATGNTIYF. Partial CDR3 DNA: TGTGCCAGCAGCGTAGCTACAGGACAGGAGGCGACTGGAAACACC.

This clone was detected many times. Sequencing ends 3 residues short of the CDR3 end; the germline J gene provides the rest. The gene calls are TRBV20-1 and TRBJ2-5; the match to TRBD2 covers 14 bases. This CDR3 spans 16 amino acids. Germline loops: CDR1 DFQATT, CDR2 SNEGSKA (reference sequence). V gave up 5 bases and J gave up 2 bases; unmatched junction bases: 7. The CDR3 here is CSADGLAGGLQETQYF. The sequenced part of the CDR3 DNA is TGCAGTGCTGATGGACTAGCGGGAGGCCTACAAGAGACC.